The 11 T cell receptor beta chains below were found in one sample sequenced in a study of CD8 T cells in ankylosing spondylitis. Study-wide results and caveats: A TCR beta motif of 7 to 9 highly homologous variants seemed to mark ankylosing spondylitis blood.

From the 5' RACE reads, TCRdb called clonotypes with MiXCR, one entry per CDR3 protein. Of approximately 300,000 distinct CDR3 sequences detected, around 7.6% appear once; the ten largest clones hold approximately 15%. Their antigens remain unidentified. The material sequenced was blood, either unsorted or a sorted T cell fraction (not recorded which). Receptors were obtained from a male donor with ankylosing spondylitis.

The J gene is TRBJ2-3, the V gene TRBV7-9; maybe TRBD2 (5 bases). V shed 5 bases and J shed 2 bases, with 14 bases lying between them. Germline assignment: CDR1 SEHNR and CDR2 FQNEAQ (reference sequence). This CDR3 has 15 amino acids. For the CDR3, the DNA is TGTGCCAGCAGCATTAAAGCGGTTTCCACAGATACGCAGTATTTT. This gives the protein CASSIKAVSTDTQYF.

This clonotype has at least ten counts. The chain has TRBV12-3 or TRBV12-4 and TRBJ1-5, with a possible D match to TRBD1 (5 bases). V was cut by 7 bases and J by 0 bases, with 10 bases left in between. The CDR3 runs 14 residues. The CDR3 is CASTYRHSNQPQHF. The CDR3, as DNA: TGTGCCAGCACCTACAGGCATAGCAATCAGCCCCAGCATTTT.

This clonotype was found many times. This chain uses TRBV7-8 with TRBJ2-3; no reliable D call. Germline CDR1 is SGHVS and CDR2 is FQNEAQ. The CDR3 has 13 amino acids. V was pared by 5 bases and J by 5 bases, with 11 bases between. The CDR3 region is CASSIRRLDTQYF. CDR3 sequence (DNA): TGTGCCAGCAGCATCCGACGGCTAGATACGCAGTATTTT.

This sequence joins TRBV28 and TRBJ2-3, with TRBD2 matching 8 bases. The V segment lost 11 bases and the J segment 6 bases; nucleotides outside the gene matches: 13. The CDR3 spans 14 residues. In germline, CDR1 is MDHEN, CDR2 SYDVKM. The CDR3 nucleotides read TGTGCCGCAGCGGCAGCGGGAGTTCCGGATACGCAGTATTTT. As protein: CAAAAAGVPDTQYF.

This clonotype has more than one count but fewer than ten. The chain carries TRBV4-2 and TRBJ2-7, with 11 bases identical to TRBD2. Germline V gene sequence: CDR1 LGHNA, CDR2 YNFKEQ. There are 16 residues in the CDR3. Germline trimming cut 5 bases from V and 12 bases from J; bases unmatched to any gene: 18. The CDR3 is CASSFESTSGKSAAYF. The CDR3 DNA follows: TGTGCCAGCAGCTTCGAGTCGACTAGCGGGAAATCAGCTGCGTACTTC.

This chain uses TRBV5-1 with TRBJ2-7; D is uncertain. The length of the CDR3 is 16 residues. Germline values: CDR1 SGHRS, CDR2 YFSETQ. Trimming took 3 bases from V and 0 from J, leaving 16 bases between them. Here the CDR3 reads CASSWSPPKSSYEQYF. The CDR3 coding sequence is TGCGCCAGCAGCTGGTCTCCCCCAAAATCCTCCTACGAGCAGTACTTC. Looking up the rest from reference TRBV5-1 and TRBJ2-7 gives the full variable domain: KAGVTQTPRYLIKTRGQQVTLSCSPISGHRSVSWYQQTPGQGLQFLFEYFSETQRNKGNFPGRFSGRQFSNSRSEMNVSTLELGDSALYLCASSWSPPKSSYEQYFGPGTRLTVT.

This chain uses TRBV7-2 with TRBJ1-5; D ambiguous. Trimming shortened V by 1 base and J by 6 bases, and 10 bases separated the two germline ends. Germline values: CDR1 SGHTA, CDR2 FQGNSA. The CDR3 contains 14 residues. The CDR3 here is CASSLERSGQPQHF. CDR3 DNA sequence: TGTGCCAGCAGCTTAGAGAGGTCCGGTCAGCCCCAGCATTTT.

The genes are TRBV27 and TRBJ2-7, with 10 bases identical to TRBD2. Germline V lookup: CDR1 MNHEY, CDR2 SMNVEV (reference sequence). The CDR3 extends over 14 amino acids. The J segment lost 5 bases and the V segment lost 5 bases, leaving 6 bases of the junction unmatched. CDR3 region: CASSPAGGSDEQYF. CDR3 in DNA: TGTGCCAGCAGTCCAGCGGGAGGGAGTGACGAGCAGTACTTC.

The table lists this clonotype with many counts. V usage is TRBV6-2 or TRBV6-3 and J usage is TRBJ2-5; TRBD2 matches 12 bases. Germline loops: CDR1 MNHEY, CDR2 SVGEGT. The CDR3 totals 18 residues. V gave up 2 bases and J gave up 1 base; unmatched junction bases: 8. The CDR3 is CASSYPSTSGRPQETQYF. CDR3 bases: TGTGCCAGCAGTTACCCGTCTACTAGCGGGAGGCCCCAAGAGACCCAGTACTTC.

This clonotype occurred many times. The chain recombines TRBV5-6 with TRBJ2-7, with a tentative D call TRBD2 (5 bases). The CDR3 extends over 13 amino acids. Trimming left V 0 bases short and J 6 bases short, with 10 bases between. From germline, CDR1 is SGHDT and CDR2 YYEEEE. The CDR3 sequence: CASSLVGVVEQYF. The CDR3 nucleotides are TGTGCCAGCAGCTTGGTGGGAGTTGTCGAGCAGTACTTC.

The rearrangement joins TRBV29-1 to TRBJ2-1; 9 nucleotides line up with TRBD1. The germline V gene encodes CDR1 SQVTM and CDR2 ANQGSEA. V dropped 5 bases and J dropped 1; count of bases not matched to a gene: 3. The length of the CDR3 is 14 residues. The CDR3 loop is CSVKTGGSYNEQFF. DNA for the CDR3: TGCAGCGTTAAGACAGGGGGTTCCTACAATGAGCAGTTCTTC.